This T cell receptor beta chain originates from a study of T-cell memory formation after mild COVID-19. 5'RACE primed at constant segments yielded TCR alpha and TCR beta cDNA libraries bearing sample barcodes and UMIs. One entry per CDR3 protein results from TCRdb running MiXCR on the 5' RACE reads. Counted here are 550,000 to 600,000 distinct CDR3 sequences, 20% to 25% occurring once; the ten biggest clones make up 7% to 9%. This clonotype appeared a few times. The antigen is unknown. Study results and limitations: Some clones that responded were present in memory (sampled pre-infection), which suggests cross-reactive memory joined.

This sequence originates from an adult woman who had mild COVID-19 (a few samples of this study predate the infection). Cell type and time point are not known. Material for sequencing was PBMCs or a T cell subset sorted from them (not recorded which).

This chain's CDR3 is CASSLPGLAFTNEQFF. Written as DNA, the CDR3 is TGTGCCAGCAGCTTACCGGGACTAGCGTTCACCAATGAGCAGTTCTTC. This chain connects TRBV7-9 to TRBJ2-1; 10 bases line up with TRBD2. Germline V gene lookup returns CDR1 SEHNR and CDR2 FQNEAQ (reference sequence). Trimming took 2 bases from V and 6 from J; bases not matched to a gene: 7. The CDR3 length is 16 residues.